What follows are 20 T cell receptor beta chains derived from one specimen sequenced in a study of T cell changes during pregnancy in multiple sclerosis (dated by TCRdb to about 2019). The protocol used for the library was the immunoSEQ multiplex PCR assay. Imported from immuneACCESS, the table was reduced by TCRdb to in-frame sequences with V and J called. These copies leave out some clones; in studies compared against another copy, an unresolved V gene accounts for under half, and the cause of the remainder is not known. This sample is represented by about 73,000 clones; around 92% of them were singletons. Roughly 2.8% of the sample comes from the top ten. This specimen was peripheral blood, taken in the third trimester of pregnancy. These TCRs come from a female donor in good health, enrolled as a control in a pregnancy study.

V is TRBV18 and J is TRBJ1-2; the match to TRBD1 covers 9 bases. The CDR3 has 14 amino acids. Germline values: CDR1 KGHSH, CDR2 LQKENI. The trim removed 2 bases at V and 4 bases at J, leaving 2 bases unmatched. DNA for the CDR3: TGTGCCAGCTCACCAAGGGACAGGGCCTATGGCTACACCTTC. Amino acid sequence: CASSPRDRAYGYTF.

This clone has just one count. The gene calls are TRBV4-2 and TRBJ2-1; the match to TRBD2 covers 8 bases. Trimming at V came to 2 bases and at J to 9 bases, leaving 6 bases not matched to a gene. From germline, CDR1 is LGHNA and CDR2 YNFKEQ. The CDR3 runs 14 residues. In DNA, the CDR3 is TGTGCCAGCAGCCAATCGGGACTAGTTGGTGAGCAGTTCTTC. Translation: CASSQSGLVGEQFF.

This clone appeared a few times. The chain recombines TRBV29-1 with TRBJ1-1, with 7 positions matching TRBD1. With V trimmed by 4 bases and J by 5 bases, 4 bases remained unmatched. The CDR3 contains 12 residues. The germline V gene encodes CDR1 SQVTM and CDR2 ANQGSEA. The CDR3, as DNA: TGCAGCGTTGTTGACAGGGCTACTGAAGCTTTCTTT. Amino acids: CSVVDRATEAFF.

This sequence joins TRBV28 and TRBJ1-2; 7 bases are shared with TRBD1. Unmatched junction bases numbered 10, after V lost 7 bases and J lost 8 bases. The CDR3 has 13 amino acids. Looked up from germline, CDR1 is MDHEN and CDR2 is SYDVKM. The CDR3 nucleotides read TGTGCCAGCACCCCCTTGACAGGGAGCGGCTACACCTTC. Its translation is CASTPLTGSGYTF.

This chain's CDR3 is CASQLAGEYEQFF. The DNA of the CDR3 is TGCGCCAGTCAACTAGCGGGAGAATATGAGCAGTTCTTC. The genes are TRBV5-1 and TRBJ2-1, with 11 bases that match TRBD2. This CDR3 is built from 13 residues. Germline CDR1 is SGHRS and CDR2 is YFSETQ. Unmatched junction bases numbered 6, after V lost 8 bases and J lost 8 bases.

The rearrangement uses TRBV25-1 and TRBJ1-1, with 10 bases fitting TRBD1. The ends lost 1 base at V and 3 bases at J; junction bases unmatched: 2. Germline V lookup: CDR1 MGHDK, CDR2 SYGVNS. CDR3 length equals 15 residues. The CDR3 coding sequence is TGTGCCAGCAGTGAATCGACAGGGGGCGACACTGAAGCTTTCTTT. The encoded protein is CASSESTGGDTEAFF.

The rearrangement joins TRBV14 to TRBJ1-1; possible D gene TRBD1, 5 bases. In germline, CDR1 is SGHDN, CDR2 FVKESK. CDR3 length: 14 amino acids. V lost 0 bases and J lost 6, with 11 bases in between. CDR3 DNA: TGTGCCAGCAGCCAAGATCCCAGGGTCGCTGAAGCTTTCTTT. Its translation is CASSQDPRVAEAFF.

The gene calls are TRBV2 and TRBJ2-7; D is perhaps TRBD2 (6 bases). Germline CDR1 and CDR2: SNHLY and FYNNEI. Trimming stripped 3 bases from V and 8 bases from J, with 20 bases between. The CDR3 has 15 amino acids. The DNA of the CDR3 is TGTGCCAGCAGTGAGTCGGGCGGGATCGCCTTTAAGCAGTACTTC. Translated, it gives CASSESGGIAFKQYF.

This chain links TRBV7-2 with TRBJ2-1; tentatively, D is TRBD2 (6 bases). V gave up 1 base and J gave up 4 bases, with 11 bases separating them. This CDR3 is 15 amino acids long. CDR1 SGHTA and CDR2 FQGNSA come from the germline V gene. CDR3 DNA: TGTGCCAGCAGCTTAGGGCGGGGAGTATACAATGAGCAGTTCTTC. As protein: CASSLGRGVYNEQFF.

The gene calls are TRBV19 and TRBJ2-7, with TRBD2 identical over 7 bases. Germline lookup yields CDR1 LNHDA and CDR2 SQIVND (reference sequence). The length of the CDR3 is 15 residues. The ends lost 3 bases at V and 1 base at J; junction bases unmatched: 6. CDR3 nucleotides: TGTGCCAGTAGTATCGGGCTAGCGGCATCCTACGAGCAGTACTTC. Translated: CASSIGLAASYEQYF.

CDR3 protein: CASTEGGKYEQYF. Written as DNA, the CDR3 is TGTGCCAGCACCGAGGGAGGGAAATACGAGCAGTACTTC. The rearrangement joins TRBV28 to TRBJ2-7; 7 bases map to TRBD2. V gave up 7 bases and J gave up 4 bases; unmatched junction bases: 7. Germline CDR1 is MDHEN and CDR2 is SYDVKM. The CDR3 length is 13 residues.

CDR3 region: CAWRSGTGSYEQYF. The DNA for the CDR3 is TGTGCCTGGAGGTCCGGGACAGGGTCCTACGAGCAGTACTTC. V gene TRBV30 combines with J gene TRBJ2-7; 9 bases align to TRBD1. V gave up 3 bases and J gave up 1 base; unmatched junction bases: 4. Germline loops: CDR1 GTSNPN, CDR2 SVGIG (reference sequence). CDR3 size: 14 residues.

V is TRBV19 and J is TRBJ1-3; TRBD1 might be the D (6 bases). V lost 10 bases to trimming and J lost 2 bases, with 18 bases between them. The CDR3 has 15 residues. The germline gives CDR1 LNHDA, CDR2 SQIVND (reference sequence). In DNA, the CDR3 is TGTGCCACCTCCCGGGGGGCAGGGACTGGAAACACCATATATTTT. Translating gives CATSRGAGTGNTIYF.

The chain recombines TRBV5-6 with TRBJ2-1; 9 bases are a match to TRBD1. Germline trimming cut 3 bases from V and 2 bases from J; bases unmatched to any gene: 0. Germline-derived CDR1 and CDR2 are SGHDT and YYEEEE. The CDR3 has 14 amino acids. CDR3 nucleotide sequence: TGTGCCAGCAGCTGGGACAGGGCCTACAATGAGCAGTTCTTC. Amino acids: CASSWDRAYNEQFF.

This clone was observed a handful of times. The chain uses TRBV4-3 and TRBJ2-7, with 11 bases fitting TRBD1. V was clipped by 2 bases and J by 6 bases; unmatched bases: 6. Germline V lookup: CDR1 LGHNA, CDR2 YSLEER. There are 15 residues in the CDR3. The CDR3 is CASSQQTGTGGEQYF. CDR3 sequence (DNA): TGCGCCAGCAGCCAACAGACCGGGACAGGGGGCGAGCAGTACTTC.

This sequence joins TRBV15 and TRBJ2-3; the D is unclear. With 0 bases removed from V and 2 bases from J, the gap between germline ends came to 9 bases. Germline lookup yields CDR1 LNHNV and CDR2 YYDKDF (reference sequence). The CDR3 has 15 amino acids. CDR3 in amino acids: CATSRDLLNTDTQYF. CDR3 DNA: TGTGCCACCAGCAGAGATTTACTCAACACAGATACGCAGTATTTT.

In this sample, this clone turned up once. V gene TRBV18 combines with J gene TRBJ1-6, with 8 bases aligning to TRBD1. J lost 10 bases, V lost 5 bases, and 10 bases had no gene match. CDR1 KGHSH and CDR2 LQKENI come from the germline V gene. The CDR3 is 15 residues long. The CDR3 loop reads CASSAFGQGNSPLHF. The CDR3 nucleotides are TGTGCCAGCTCAGCCTTTGGACAGGGCAACTCACCCCTCCACTTT.

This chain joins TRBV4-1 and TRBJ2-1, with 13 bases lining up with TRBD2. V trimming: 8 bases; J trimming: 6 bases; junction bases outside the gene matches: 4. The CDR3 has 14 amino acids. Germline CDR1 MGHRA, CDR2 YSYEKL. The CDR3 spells CASSGLAGSNEQFF. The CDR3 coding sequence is TGCGCCAGCTCGGGACTAGCGGGAAGCAATGAGCAGTTCTTC.

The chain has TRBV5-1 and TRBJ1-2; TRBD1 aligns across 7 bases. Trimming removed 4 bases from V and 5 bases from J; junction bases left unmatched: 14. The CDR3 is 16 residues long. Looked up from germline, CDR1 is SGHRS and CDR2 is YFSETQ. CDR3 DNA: TGCGCCAGCAGCACAGGGACAGCCCAAGAGGGTTATGGCTACACCTTC. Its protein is CASSTGTAQEGYGYTF.

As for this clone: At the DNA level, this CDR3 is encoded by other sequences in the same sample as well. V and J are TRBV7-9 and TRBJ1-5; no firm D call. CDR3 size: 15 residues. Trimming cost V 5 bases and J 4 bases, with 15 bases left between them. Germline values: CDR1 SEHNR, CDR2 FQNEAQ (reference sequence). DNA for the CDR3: TGTGCCAGCAGCCCTTCCGGACGGGGAAATCAGCCCCAGCATTTT. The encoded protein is CASSPSGRGNQPQHF.